This passage covers 4 T cell receptor beta chains from one sample sequenced in a study of T cell changes during pregnancy in multiple sclerosis. Only in-frame clones appear in the TCRdb table, and some are missing; sequencing was by immunoSEQ multiplex PCR. The data show approximately 100,000 clones, more than 85% seen once. The material sequenced was peripheral blood, taken in the second trimester of pregnancy. The receptors originated from a female donor with multiple sclerosis, enrolled in a pregnancy study.

CDR3 loop: CATNRRREAYNEQFF. The CDR3 DNA sequence: TGTGCCACCAATCGGAGGAGGGAGGCATACAATGAGCAGTTCTTC. The V and J genes are TRBV6-1 and TRBJ2-1, with D tentatively TRBD2 (6 bases). With 10 bases removed from V and 4 bases from J, the gap between germline ends came to 20 bases. This CDR3 comprises 15 residues. CDR1 MNHNS and CDR2 SASEGT come from the germline V gene.

The chain uses TRBV4-2 and TRBJ2-1; maybe TRBD2 (6 bases). This CDR3 is 15 amino acids long. Germline CDR1 and CDR2: LGHNA and YNFKEQ. V gave up 4 bases and J gave up 6 bases, with 16 bases separating them. The CDR3 spells CASSPRDLTGNEQFF. DNA for the CDR3: TGTGCCAGCAGCCCCCGGGACTTGACCGGCAATGAGCAGTTCTTC.

The chain uses TRBV2 and TRBJ2-2; the D gene is possibly TRBD2 (5 bases). The V end was cut by 2 bases, the J end by 0 bases, with 13 bases between. Germline CDR1 reads SNHLY; CDR2 reads FYNNEI. The CDR3 runs 17 residues. The chain's CDR3 is CASSETDYSANTGELFF. CDR3 DNA: TGTGCCAGCAGTGAAACAGACTACTCCGCGAACACCGGGGAGCTGTTTTTT.

The chain is built from TRBV2 and TRBJ2-1; TRBD2 might be the D (5 bases). CDR3 size: 14 residues. Per the germline V gene, CDR1 is SNHLY and CDR2 is FYNNEI. Trimming cost V 10 bases and J 7 bases, with 20 bases left between them. The CDR3 DNA sequence: TGTGCCACCGGGATTAGAGGAACTACAAATGAGCAGTTCTTC. It translates to CATGIRGTTNEQFF.